These 14 T cell receptor beta chains were sequenced from one sample in a study of cytomegalovirus exposure and HLA in healthy donors. PCR used 60 Vbeta primers and 13 Jbeta primers. Assay: immunoSEQ multiplex PCR; the TCRdb copy retains only in-frame clones and omits some. Here the sample spans 150,000 to 200,000 clones, over 80% being singletons. The sequenced material came from PBMCs. The receptors stem from a man between 45 and 60 years old in good health and CMV-seropositive.

The chain recombines TRBV7-2 with TRBJ2-7; no firm D call. Germline CDR1 and CDR2: SGHTA and FQGNSA. The CDR3 has 15 amino acids. V dropped 0 bases and J dropped 2 bases, with 11 bases sitting between them. CDR3 amino acids: CASSLARGLTYEQYF. The CDR3 DNA sequence: TGTGCCAGCAGCTTAGCAAGAGGTCTCACCTACGAGCAGTACTTC.

The J gene is TRBJ2-7, the V gene TRBV6-6, with D maybe TRBD2 (6 bases). Trimming stripped 9 bases from V and 1 base from J, with 10 bases between. The germline V gene has CDR1 MNHNY and CDR2 SVGAGI (reference sequence). The CDR3 extends over 12 amino acids. CDR3 nucleotides: TGTGCCAGTAGCGGTTCATCCTACGAGCAGTACTTC. It is translated as CASSGSSYEQYF.

The chain recombines TRBV27 with TRBJ1-1, with D possibly TRBD1 on 5 matching bases. The germline gives CDR1 MNHEY, CDR2 SMNVEV (reference sequence). There are 13 residues in the CDR3. The ends were cut back, 7 bases at V and 3 bases at J, with 12 bases in the middle. CDR3 loop: CASKKTADTEAFF. The CDR3 nucleotides are TGTGCCAGCAAAAAGACAGCAGACACTGAAGCTTTCTTT.

A remark on this clone: Other DNA sequences within the sample encode an identical CDR3. This chain uses TRBV5-1 with TRBJ1-3; D is uncertain. The CDR3 sequence is 14 residues long. Germline lookup yields CDR1 SGHRS and CDR2 YFSETQ. V was pared by 3 bases and J by 0 bases, with 7 bases between. CDR3 in DNA: TGCGCCAGCAGCTCAGGTGGCTCTGGAAACACCATATATTTT. The encoded protein is CASSSGGSGNTIYF.

The chain employs TRBV27 and TRBJ2-7, with D perhaps TRBD2 (7 bases). The V end lost 1 base, the J end lost 2 bases, and 12 bases lay between the germline ends. This CDR3 has 15 amino acids. In germline, CDR1 is MNHEY, CDR2 SMNVEV (reference sequence). The CDR3 DNA reads TGTGCCAGCAGTTTATGGGGGGGCGGAACCTACGAGCAGTACTTC. Translated, it gives CASSLWGGGTYEQYF.

The J gene is TRBJ1-1, the V gene TRBV7-8; 7 bases fit TRBD1. CDR1 and CDR2 from the germline V gene are SGHVS and FQNEAQ. This CDR3 has 15 amino acids. The V and J ends lost 4 bases and 0 bases, in that order; junction bases with no gene match: 5. CDR3 coding DNA: TGTGCCAGCAGCTCCGGGACAGCTATGAACACTGAAGCTTTCTTT. Its protein is CASSSGTAMNTEAFF.

The J gene is TRBJ1-1, the V gene TRBV9; D uncertain. The CDR3 sequence is 13 residues long. Germline loops: CDR1 SGDLS, CDR2 YYNGEE. The ends were cut back, 0 bases at V and 1 base at J, with 4 bases in the middle. CDR3 bases: TGTGCCAGCAGCGTAGAACAGAACACTGAAGCTTTCTTT. Translating it yields CASSVEQNTEAFF.

CDR3 protein: CASSQVDRDRTEAFF. The CDR3 region has the DNA TGCGCCAGCAGCCAAGTTGACAGGGACCGCACTGAAGCTTTCTTT. This chain connects TRBV4-3 to TRBJ1-1; 7 nucleotides match TRBD1. V was pared by 1 base and J by 4 bases, with 6 bases of the junction left unmatched. The CDR3 has 15 residues. Germline lookup yields CDR1 LGHNA and CDR2 YSLEER.

This clone was recorded once. The chain couples TRBV5-6 to TRBJ1-1, with 9 nucleotides matching TRBD1. The CDR3 has 15 residues. Unmatched junction bases numbered 5, after V lost 4 bases and J lost 1 base. Germline V gene data show CDR1 as SGHDT and CDR2 as YYEEEE. CDR3 nucleotide sequence: TGTGCCAGCAGCCCACGGGGACAGGGGAACACTGAAGCTTTCTTT. It yields the protein CASSPRGQGNTEAFF.

The chain joins TRBV6-4 to TRBJ1-6; 7 bases fit TRBD1. The CDR3 loop spans 14 amino acids. With V trimmed by 6 bases and J by 10 bases, 9 bases remained unmatched. Germline V lookup: CDR1 MRHNA, CDR2 SNTAGT. CDR3 loop: CASRADRVGSPLHF. CDR3 coding DNA: TGTGCCAGCAGGGCAGACAGGGTTGGATCACCCCTCCACTTT.

This clone was counted a single time. The V and J genes are TRBV5-1 and TRBJ2-7; 14 nucleotides line up with TRBD2. J was trimmed by 5 bases and V by 4 bases; bases with no gene match: 8. The CDR3 is 16 amino acids. Germline V gene sequence: CDR1 SGHRS, CDR2 YFSETQ. The CDR3 DNA is TGCGCCAGCAGCGGTGGGACTAGCGGGAGTATCCACGAGCAGTACTTC. Translation: CASSGGTSGSIHEQYF.

The chain joins TRBV27 to TRBJ2-1; D is perhaps TRBD1 (7 bases). CDR3 length: 15 residues. Germline CDR1 is MNHEY and CDR2 is SMNVEV (reference sequence). The V end was cut by 2 bases, the J end by 8 bases, with 16 bases between. The CDR3 DNA reads TGTGCCAGCAGTTTAGGGGCAGGGGGGTACTATGAGCAGTTCTTC. Translating gives CASSLGAGGYYEQFF.

This clone was seen more than once but under ten times. This sequence joins TRBV28 and TRBJ2-7, with 7 bases identical to TRBD2. Germline CDR1 is MDHEN and CDR2 is SYDVKM. The CDR3 covers 15 residues. The V segment lost 5 bases and the J segment 0 bases; nucleotides outside the gene matches: 7. In DNA form, the CDR3 reads TGTGCCAGCAGTGCTCCAGCGGGACTCTCCTACGAGCAGTACTTC. Encoded protein: CASSAPAGLSYEQYF. Looking up the rest from reference TRBV28 and TRBJ2-7 gives the full variable domain: DVKVTQSSRYLVKRTGEKVFLECVQDMDHENMFWYRQDPGLGLRLIYFSYDVKMKEKGDIPEGYSVSREKKERFSLILESASTNQTSMYLCASSAPAGLSYEQYFGPGTRLTVT.

V usage is TRBV29-1 and J usage is TRBJ2-1, with 14 nucleotides matching TRBD2. The germline gives CDR1 SQVTM, CDR2 ANQGSEA. V was pared by 6 bases and J by 2 bases, with 6 bases of the junction left unmatched. CDR3 length: 16 amino acids. CDR3 protein: CSVRGLAGEPYNEQFF. As DNA, the CDR3 is TGCAGCGTACGGGGACTAGCGGGGGAACCCTACAATGAGCAGTTCTTC.